These T cell receptor beta chains were read from a single sample in a study of Graves' ophthalmopathy and Graves' hyperthyroidism. TCRdb independently ran MiXCR on the multiplex PCR reads; one entry per CDR3 protein. This sample has about 380,000 distinct CDR3 sequences; 15% to 17% occur once, and the top ten carry around 6.6%. The specimen sequenced was peripheral blood. The receptors originated from a woman under 30 with stable Graves' hyperthyroidism. Each CDR3 is given with its conserved first and last residue. A D gene is named only where the DNA matches it firmly. Not all rows give a size; the values are once, few, many and, for expanded clones, a class.

>.|once|TRBJ1-2|TRBV30
TGTGCCTGGAGTTGGGCCTATGGCTACACCTTC
CAWSWAYGYTF
>TRBD2|.|TRBJ2-2|TRBV12-3/TRBV12-4
TGTGCCAGCAATTCGGGACTAGCGGGGTATAACACCGGGGAGCTGTTTTTT
CASNSGLAGYNTGELFF
>.|many|TRBJ2-7|TRBV6-2/TRBV6-3
TGTGCCAGCAGCTGGCAGAGAGCCTACGAGCAGTACTTC
CASSWQRAYEQYF
>.|many|TRBJ1-1|TRBV12-3/TRBV12-4
TGTGCCAGCAGTTTTTCAACGAACACTGAAGCTTTCTTT
CASSFSTNTEAFF
>TRBD1|.|TRBJ1-1|TRBV7-8
TGTGCCAGCAGCGCGCATTCCTCAGGGGGCACTGAAGCTTTCTTT
CASSAHSSGGTEAFF
>.|many|TRBJ2-5|TRBV6-1
TGTGCCAGCAGTGAAGGGAGCCAGACAGTCTACAGGGAGACCCAGTACTTC
CASSEGSQTVYRETQYF
>.|many|TRBJ1-1|TRBV6-1
TGTGCCAGCAGTGAAACCAGCGTAAACACTGAAGCTTTCTTT
CASSETSVNTEAFF
>TRBD1|.|TRBJ1-1|TRBV18
TGTGCCAGCTCACCGACAGGGACTAACACTGAAGCTTTCTTT
CASSPTGTNTEAFF
>.|.|TRBJ2-2|TRBV14
TGTGCCAGCAGCCAACCAGGGAACACCGGGGAGCTGTTTTTT
CASSQPGNTGELFF
>.|.|TRBJ1-1|TRBV18
TGTGCCAGCTCACCGCCGGACAGTTTGAACACTGAAGCTTTCTTT
CASSPPDSLNTEAFF
>.|.|TRBJ1-2|TRBV7-8
TGTGCCAGCAGCTTTCCGGGGGCAGGGGAAGGCTACACCTTC
CASSFPGAGEGYTF
>.|many|TRBJ1-1|TRBV19
TGTGCCAGTAGTATCTTACTAAACACTGAAGCTTTCTTT
CASSILLNTEAFF
>.|many|TRBJ2-2|TRBV19
TGTGCCAGTAATGGGCCTCTCACCGGGGAGCTGTTTTTT
CASNGPLTGELFF
>TRBD2|many|TRBJ2-5|TRBV7-3
TGTGCCAGCAGCTTAAGGGGACTAGCGGGGGCTAACCAAGAGACCCAGTACTTC
CASSLRGLAGANQETQYF
>TRBD2|.|TRBJ2-7|TRBV6-2/TRBV6-3
TGTGCCAGCAGTTACAGGCCTAGCGGGGGACATTCCTACGAGCAGTACTTC
CASSYRPSGGHSYEQYF
>.|.|TRBJ1-2|TRBV27
TGTGCCAGCCGGGGGAGGGAACACTATGGCTACACCTTC
CASRGREHYGYTF
>TRBD1|.|TRBJ2-5|TRBV6-5
TGTGCCAGCAGTTACGGGACAGGGAACCAAGAGACCCAGTACTTC
CASSYGTGNQETQYF
>.|many|TRBJ2-6|TRBV20-1
TGCAGTGCTAGTCCAAGATGGGTTGCGGGGGCCAACGTCCTGACTTTC
CSASPRWVAGANVLTF
>.|many|TRBJ2-5|TRBV19
TGTGCCAGTAATGTCCAGGGGCAAGAGACCCAGTACTTC
CASNVQGQETQYF
>.|.|TRBJ2-7|TRBV6-1
TGTGCCAGCAGGGAGACGGCTCCCGAGCAGTACTTC
CASRETAPEQYF
>.|once|TRBJ1-1|TRBV2
TGTGCCAGCAGGGATGTACAGGGTATGAACACTGAAGCTTTCTTT
CASRDVQGMNTEAFF